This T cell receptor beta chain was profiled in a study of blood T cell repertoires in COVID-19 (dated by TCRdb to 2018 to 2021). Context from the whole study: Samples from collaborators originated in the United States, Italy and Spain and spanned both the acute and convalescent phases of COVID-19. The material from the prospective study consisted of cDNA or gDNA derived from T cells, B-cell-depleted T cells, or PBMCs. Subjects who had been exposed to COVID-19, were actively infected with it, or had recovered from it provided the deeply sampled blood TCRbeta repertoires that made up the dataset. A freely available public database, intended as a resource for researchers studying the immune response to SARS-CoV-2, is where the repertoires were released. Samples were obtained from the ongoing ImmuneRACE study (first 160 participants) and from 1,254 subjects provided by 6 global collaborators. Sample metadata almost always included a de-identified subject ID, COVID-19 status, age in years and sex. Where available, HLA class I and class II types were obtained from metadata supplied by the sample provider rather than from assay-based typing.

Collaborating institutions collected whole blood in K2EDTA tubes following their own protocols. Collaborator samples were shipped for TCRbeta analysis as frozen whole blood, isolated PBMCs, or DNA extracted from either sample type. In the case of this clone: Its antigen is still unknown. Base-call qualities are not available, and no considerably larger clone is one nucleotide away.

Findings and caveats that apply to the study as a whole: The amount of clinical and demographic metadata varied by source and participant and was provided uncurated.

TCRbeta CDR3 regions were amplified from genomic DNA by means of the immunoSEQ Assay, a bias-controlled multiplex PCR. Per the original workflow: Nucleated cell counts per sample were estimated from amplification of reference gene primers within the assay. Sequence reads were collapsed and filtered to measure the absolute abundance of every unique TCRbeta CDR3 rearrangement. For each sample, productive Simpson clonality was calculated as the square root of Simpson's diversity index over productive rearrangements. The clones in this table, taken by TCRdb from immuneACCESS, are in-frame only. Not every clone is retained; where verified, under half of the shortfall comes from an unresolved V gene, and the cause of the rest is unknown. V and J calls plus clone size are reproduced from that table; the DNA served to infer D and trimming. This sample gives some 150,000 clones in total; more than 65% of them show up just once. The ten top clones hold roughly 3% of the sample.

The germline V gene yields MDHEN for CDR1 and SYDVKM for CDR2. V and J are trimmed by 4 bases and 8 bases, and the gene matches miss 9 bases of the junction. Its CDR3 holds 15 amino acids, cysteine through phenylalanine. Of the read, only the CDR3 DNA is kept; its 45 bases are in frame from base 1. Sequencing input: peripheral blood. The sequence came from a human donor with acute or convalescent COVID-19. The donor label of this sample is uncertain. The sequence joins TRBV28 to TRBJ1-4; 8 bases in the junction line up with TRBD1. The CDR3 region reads CASSSRTGSREKLFF. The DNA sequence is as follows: TGTGCCAGCAGTTCTAGGACAGGGTCAAGGGAAAAACTGTTTTTT.